These 21 T cell receptor beta chains share one sample of origin, sequenced in a study of patients and donors after allogeneic stem cell transplantation (dated by TCRdb to the early 2020s). Libraries were prepared through RT-PCR. Instrument used: NextSeq 550. TCRdb trimmed the raw reads at Q25, called clones with MiXCR and kept productive beta chains. Every CDR3 protein is listed once, alongside the most common genes and DNA of its rows. Within this sample are approximately 410,000 distinct CDR3 sequences, with 16% of them counted one time only. 7.2% of the sample is taken by the ten largest. The sequenced sample was blood, either unsorted or a sorted T cell fraction (not recorded which). These receptors originate from a human donor who was either an allogeneic HSCT recipient or a stem cell or donor lymphocyte infusion donor (not recorded which). It is not recorded whose cells these are; they may come from a transplant donor.

The chain is built from TRBV15 and TRBJ2-1, with TRBD2 as a possible D gene (5 bases). CDR1 is LNHNV, CDR2 YYDKDF, per germline (reference sequence). This CDR3 has 16 residues. V lost 0 bases and J lost 8, with 17 bases in between. The CDR3 sequence: CATSREGWEWVDEQFF. The DNA of the CDR3 is TGTGCCACCAGCAGAGAAGGGTGGGAGTGGGTCGATGAGCAGTTCTTC.

The V call is TRBV2, the J call TRBJ2-2; D perhaps matches TRBD2 (5 bases). The V and J ends lost 7 bases and 2 bases respectively, with 11 bases between them. The CDR3 consists of 14 residues. Germline V gene sequence: CDR1 SNHLY, CDR2 FYNNEI. The CDR3 bases are TGTGCCAGCATTGGGAGATTAAACACCGGGGAGCTGTTTTTT. This encodes CASIGRLNTGELFF.

The rearrangement joins TRBV11-2 to TRBJ2-3; 12 bases are a match to TRBD2. CDR3 length: 19 amino acids. Per the germline V gene, CDR1 is SGHAT and CDR2 is FQNNGV. The V gene end was trimmed by 2 bases and the J gene end by 5 bases; junction bases not matched to a gene: 14. The CDR3 DNA is TGTGCCAGCAGCTTACGGTTCGGCCTAGCGGGGGGGCCCCTAGATACGCAGTATTTT. Protein product: CASSLRFGLAGGPLDTQYF.

This clonotype occurred many times. J is TRBJ1-1 and V is TRBV20-1, with D unresolved. With 2 bases removed from V and 1 base from J, the gap between germline ends came to 5 bases. Looked up from germline, CDR1 is DFQATT and CDR2 is SNEGSKA (reference sequence). The CDR3 has 12 residues. CDR3 in DNA: TGCAGTGCTAGACGGACGAACACTGAAGCTTTCTTT. Protein product: CSARRTNTEAFF.

This clonotype turned up a few times. The chain employs TRBV12-3 or TRBV12-4 and TRBJ1-2, with 10 bases matching TRBD1. Trimming cost V 5 bases and J 0 bases; bases outside gene matches: 6. The CDR3 runs to 16 residues. DNA of the CDR3: TGTGCCAGCAGTCCCTTGACAGGGGGCGCTAACTATGGCTACACCTTC. Translated: CASSPLTGGANYGYTF.

This clonotype occurred a few times. The genes are TRBV29-1 and TRBJ1-2; D gene unclear. CDR1 is SQVTM, CDR2 ANQGSEA, per germline. The CDR3 has 13 amino acids. Trimming left V 0 bases short and J 5 bases short, with 10 bases between. CDR3 in amino acids: CSVEDRTFYGYTF. The CDR3 nucleotides are TGCAGCGTTGAAGATCGCACCTTTTATGGCTACACCTTC. The variable domain in full, completed from reference TRBV29-1 and TRBJ1-2, reads SAVISQKPSRDICQRGTSLTIQCQVDSQVTMMFWYRQQPGQSLTLIATANQGSEATYESGFVIDKFPISRPNLTFSTLTVSNMSPEDSSIYLCSVEDRTFYGYTFGSGTRLTVV.

The rearrangement uses TRBV29-1 and TRBJ2-1; tentatively, D is TRBD1 or TRBD2 (5 bases each). CDR3 length equals 12 residues. Germline V gives CDR1 SQVTM, CDR2 ANQGSEA. The ends were cut back, 3 bases at V and 8 bases at J, with 11 bases in the middle. CDR3 nucleotides: TGCAGCGTTGATCAGGGTAGCGATGAGCAGTTCTTC. As protein: CSVDQGSDEQFF.

This clonotype was observed a few times. The chain's CDR3 is CAISDYLAGAYEQYF. CDR3 DNA sequence: TGTGCCATCAGTGATTATTTAGCGGGAGCCTACGAGCAGTACTTC. The rearrangement joins TRBV10-3 to TRBJ2-7; 9 positions match TRBD2. The V gene end was trimmed by 3 bases and the J gene end by 2 bases; junction bases not matched to a gene: 5. The CDR3 loop spans 15 amino acids. Germline CDR1 ENHRY, CDR2 SYGVKD.

This clonotype appeared many times. The chain couples TRBV12-3 or TRBV12-4 to TRBJ2-3; the match to TRBD2 covers 7 bases. The CDR3 has 16 amino acids. J lost 2 bases, V lost 1 base, and 6 bases had no gene match. This CDR3 is CASSLGGGGYTDTQYF. CDR3 sequence (DNA): TGTGCCAGCAGTTTAGGTGGCGGGGGATACACAGATACGCAGTATTTT.

The rearrangement joins TRBV9 to TRBJ2-2; D is possibly TRBD2 (5 bases). This CDR3 has 13 residues. The germline gives CDR1 SGDLS, CDR2 YYNGEE. V was pared by 5 bases and J by 5 bases, with 10 bases between. The CDR3 DNA follows: TGTGCCAGCAGTAAGGAGGCAACCGGGGAGCTGTTTTTT. Residues: CASSKEATGELFF.

The CDR3 DNA sequence: TGTGCCAGCAGCCCGTACGCCGGGGAGCTGTTTTTT. As protein: CASSPYAGELFF. This chain joins TRBV27 and TRBJ2-2; D remains unclear. V shed 6 bases and J shed 6 bases, with 8 bases lying between them. Germline CDR1 is MNHEY and CDR2 is SMNVEV (reference sequence). CDR3 length: 12 residues.

This clonotype appeared a few times. The chain recombines TRBV24-1 with TRBJ2-2; D unresolved. The germline gives CDR1 KGHDR, CDR2 SFDVKD. The CDR3 runs to 11 residues. V was cut by 4 bases and J by 11 bases, with 7 bases left in between. CDR3: CATSEREELFF. The CDR3 DNA sequence: TGTGCCACCAGTGAGCGCGAAGAGCTGTTTTTT.

This clonotype was counted only a few times. The chain uses TRBV4-1 and TRBJ2-7; TRBD2 matches at 13 bases. The germline CDR1 and CDR2 sequences are MGHRA and YSYEKL. Trimming took 6 bases from V and 5 from J; bases not matched to a gene: 16. There are 18 residues in the CDR3. The CDR3 loop is CASSFLLLAGGPVNEQYF. In DNA form, the CDR3 reads TGCGCCAGCAGTTTTCTATTACTAGCGGGAGGGCCGGTGAACGAGCAGTACTTC.

The V and J genes are TRBV19 and TRBJ1-1; D is ambiguous. V lost 3 bases to trimming and J lost 6 bases, with 14 bases between them. Germline V gene data show CDR1 as LNHDA and CDR2 as SQIVND (reference sequence). The CDR3 spans 14 residues. The CDR3 DNA sequence: TGTGCCAGTAGTATGTACGCGGAAGGAGCTGAAGCTTTCTTT. This codes for CASSMYAEGAEAFF.

V usage is TRBV5-6 and J usage is TRBJ2-2, with no clear D. The V end was cut by 0 bases, the J end by 1 base, with 4 bases between. Per germline, CDR1 SGHDT and CDR2 YYEEEE. This CDR3 is 14 amino acids long. DNA for the CDR3: TGTGCCAGCAGCTTGGACGGGAACACCGGGGAGCTGTTTTTT. It encodes CASSLDGNTGELFF. The whole variable domain, remainder taken from reference TRBV5-6 and TRBJ2-2, is DAGVTQSPTHLIKTRGQQVTLRCSPKSGHDTVSWYQQALGQGPQFIFQYYEEEERQRGNFPDRFSGHQFPNYSSELNVNALLLGDSALYLCASSLDGNTGELFFGEGSRLTVL.

This clonotype has a handful of counts. The CDR3 DNA reads TGTGCCAGCAATCCCAGGGGGTACTCCTACGAGCAGTACTTC. Translating it yields CASNPRGYSYEQYF. The chain combines TRBV6-1 with TRBJ2-7; TRBD1 matches 7 bases. Germline V gene sequence: CDR1 MNHNS, CDR2 SASEGT. CDR3 size: 14 residues. V gave up 7 bases and J gave up 0 bases; unmatched junction bases: 6.

This clonotype has a handful of counts. V and J are TRBV20-1 and TRBJ1-2; D call uncertain. CDR3 size: 13 residues. Germline CDR1 reads DFQATT; CDR2 reads SNEGSKA (reference sequence). V lost 0 bases and J 0 bases, leaving 5 bases between the germline ends. The CDR3 loop is CSARDPSNYGYTF. CDR3 nucleotide sequence: TGCAGTGCTAGAGATCCCTCTAACTATGGCTACACCTTC.

CDR3 protein: CASSPRATSGSNTGELFF. In nucleotides, the CDR3 is TGTGCCAGCTCACCACGAGCGACTAGCGGGAGCAACACCGGGGAGCTGTTTTTT. The chain carries TRBV18 and TRBJ2-2; 12 positions agree with TRBD2. V gave up 1 base and J gave up 2 bases; unmatched junction bases: 5. Germline V CDR1 and CDR2: KGHSH, LQKENI. The CDR3 is 18 amino acids.

The chain links TRBV5-1 to TRBJ2-7; unclear D gene. CDR1 and CDR2 (germline): SGHRS, YFSETQ. This CDR3 region has 13 residues. V lost 1 base, J lost 6 bases, and 11 bases lay in between. In DNA, the CDR3 is TGCGCCAGCAGCTTGATAGGGTCTGGCGAGCAGTACTTC. This translates into CASSLIGSGEQYF. The complete variable domain, with remaining parts taken from reference TRBV5-1 and TRBJ2-7, reads KAGVTQTPRYLIKTRGQQVTLSCSPISGHRSVSWYQQTPGQGLQFLFEYFSETQRNKGNFPGRFSGRQFSNSRSEMNVSTLELGDSALYLCASSLIGSGEQYFGPGTRLTVT.

This clonotype was observed a handful of times. The rearrangement links TRBV20-1 to TRBJ2-1, with D possibly called TRBD1 or TRBD2 (5 bases each). The CDR3 covers 20 residues. Germline V gene data show CDR1 as DFQATT and CDR2 as SNEGSKA (reference sequence). V was clipped by 0 bases and J by 5 bases, with 29 bases between them. In DNA, the CDR3 is TGCAGTGCTAGAGATTTTCTTGGTAGTGAGGGGCGCCTAAGACACAATGAGCAGTTCTTC. This sequence encodes CSARDFLGSEGRLRHNEQFF.

This clonotype has only a few counts. The rearrangement uses TRBV7-9 and TRBJ1-5; D not resolved. In germline, CDR1 is SEHNR, CDR2 FQNEAQ (reference sequence). The CDR3 is 14 amino acids. Trimming pared 5 bases from V and 3 bases from J, leaving 11 bases between. The CDR3 DNA follows: TGTGCCAGCAGCGGAAGGACTCACAATCAGCCCCAGCATTTT. Protein: CASSGRTHNQPQHF.